These 6 T cell receptor beta chains share one sample of origin, sequenced in a study of cytomegalovirus exposure and HLA in healthy donors (dated by TCRdb to the late 2010s). The library was produced with the immunoSEQ multiplex PCR assay. A mixture of 60 forward primers for TCR Vbeta segments and 13 reverse primers for TCR Jbeta segments was used in the multiplex PCR. In its TCRdb copy, this immuneACCESS table keeps in-frame sequences only and misses some clones. Where compared with another copy, unresolved V genes explain less than half of these, and the others have no known cause. This sample comprises 200,000 to 250,000 clones, approximately 78% of them detected only once. The top ten clonotypes cover 2.7% of the sample. Input material: PBMCs. Receptors were obtained from a woman between 40 and 50 years old in good health and CMV-seronegative.

The V call is TRBV11-3, the J call TRBJ1-1; the D gene is possibly TRBD1 (6 bases). The germline CDR1 and CDR2 sequences are SGHNT and YENEEA. Trimming took 5 bases from V and 8 from J, leaving 12 bases between them. The CDR3 spans 12 residues. CDR3 sequence: CASSLPGQEAFF. CDR3 DNA: TGTGCCAGCAGCCTCCCAGGACAGGAAGCTTTCTTT.

CDR3 DNA: TGTGCCAGCAGTTTGAGACAGGGGGCCCGGTCTGTCCACACTGAAGCTTTCTTT. This gives the protein CASSLRQGARSVHTEAFF. The chain is built from TRBV28 and TRBJ1-1, with 10 bases that match TRBD1. CDR1 is MDHEN and CDR2 is SYDVKM in the germline V gene. This CDR3 contains 18 residues. The junction had 13 bases not matched to a gene; V was cut back by 3 bases and J by 3 bases. Full variable domain (remainder filled in from reference TRBV28 and TRBJ1-1): DVKVTQSSRYLVKRTGEKVFLECVQDMDHENMFWYRQDPGLGLRLIYFSYDVKMKEKGDIPEGYSVSREKKERFSLILESASTNQTSMYLCASSLRQGARSVHTEAFFGQGTRLTVV.

The V and J genes are TRBV7-9 and TRBJ1-2; tentative D call: TRBD1 (6 bases). Per the germline V gene, CDR1 is SEHNR and CDR2 is FQNEAQ (reference sequence). The CDR3 totals 16 residues. V lost 1 base to trimming and J lost 1 base, with 13 bases between them. Here the CDR3 reads CASSLDREEGNYGYTF. As DNA, the CDR3 is TGTGCCAGCAGCTTAGACAGGGAAGAGGGTAACTATGGCTACACCTTC.

V is TRBV7-3 and J is TRBJ2-7; 10 nucleotides agree with TRBD2. Germline V gives CDR1 SGHTA, CDR2 FQGTGA. The CDR3 consists of 17 residues. J gave up 3 bases and V 2 bases, and 10 bases lay outside the gene matches. CDR3 loop: CASSLWGRGTSVYEQYF. The CDR3, as DNA: TGTGCCAGCAGCTTATGGGGGAGGGGGACTAGCGTCTACGAGCAGTACTTC. The full variable domain, rest sourced from reference TRBV7-3 and TRBJ2-7, is GAGVSQTPSNKVTEKGKYVELRCDPISGHTALYWYRQSLGQGPEFLIYFQGTGAADDSGLPNDRFFAVRPEGSVSTLKIQRTERGDSAVYLCASSLWGRGTSVYEQYFGPGTRLTVT.

This chain links TRBV7-9 with TRBJ2-7; D remains unclear. V lost 5 bases and J lost 0, with 14 bases in between. CDR1 is SEHNR, CDR2 FQNEAQ, per germline (reference sequence). CDR3 length equals 15 residues. CDR3 protein: CASSPFPEDSYEQYF. The CDR3 DNA follows: TGTGCCAGCAGCCCATTCCCCGAGGACTCCTACGAGCAGTACTTC.

This sequence joins TRBV29-1 and TRBJ1-2; D not certain. CDR3 length: 12 residues. Germline V gene lookup returns CDR1 SQVTM and CDR2 ANQGSEA. V shed 5 bases and J shed 7 bases, with 14 bases lying between them. The CDR3 sequence is CSVYGGSGGYTF. The CDR3 DNA reads TGCAGCGTTTACGGAGGGAGCGGTGGCTACACCTTC.